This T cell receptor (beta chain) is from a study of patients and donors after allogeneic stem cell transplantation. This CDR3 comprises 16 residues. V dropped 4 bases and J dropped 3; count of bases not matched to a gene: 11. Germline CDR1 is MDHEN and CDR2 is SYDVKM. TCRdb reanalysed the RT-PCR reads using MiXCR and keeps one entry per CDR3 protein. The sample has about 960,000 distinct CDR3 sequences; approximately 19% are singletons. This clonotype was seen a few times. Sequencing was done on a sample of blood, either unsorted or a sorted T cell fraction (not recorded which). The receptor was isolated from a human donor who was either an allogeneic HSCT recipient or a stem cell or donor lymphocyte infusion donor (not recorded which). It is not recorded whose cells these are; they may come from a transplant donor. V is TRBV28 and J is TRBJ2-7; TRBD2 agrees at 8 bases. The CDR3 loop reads CASSSSGTRFLYEQYF. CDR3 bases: TGTGCCAGCAGTTCCTCCGGGACTAGATTTCTCTACGAGCAGTACTTC.